These T cell receptor beta chains were read from a single sample in a study of shared clonotypes between healthy human individuals. This table comes from immunoSEQ multiplex PCR, and its TCRdb copy is limited to in-frame clones, with some not included. In the table there are 1.4 million or so clones, 98% of which are singletons. What was sequenced was naive CD4+ T cells sorted from blood. These receptors all stem from a man aged 30-40 years in good health. Each CDR3 is given with its conserved first and last residue. The D gene is left open where the match is weak. Only part of the rows carry a size: once, few, many, or a class if the clone is expanded.

v_gene	j_gene	d_gene	abundance	CDR3aa	CDR3nt
TRBV4-3	TRBJ2-6	TRBD1	once	CASSQWDRGPGANVLTF	TGCGCCAGCAGCCAATGGGACAGGGGGCCTGGGGCCAACGTCCTGACTTTC
TRBV27	TRBJ2-7	NA	NA	CASSLQGSHEQYF	TGTGCCAGCAGTTTACAGGGTTCCCACGAGCAGTACTTC
TRBV18	TRBJ2-1	NA	NA	CASSTDHSYNEQFF	TGTGCCAGCTCAACGGACCACTCCTACAATGAGCAGTTCTTC
TRBV4-1	TRBJ2-5	TRBD1	NA	CASSQDGTGGWETQYF	TGCGCCAGCAGCCAAGACGGGACAGGGGGCTGGGAGACCCAGTACTTC
TRBV6-5	TRBJ2-7	NA	NA	CASSYLSGREVYEQYF	TGTGCCAGCAGTTACCTTTCCGGCAGGGAGGTCTACGAGCAGTACTTC
TRBV5-1	TRBJ2-7	NA	NA	CASSLGDPYEQYF	TGCGCCAGCAGCTTAGGGGACCCCTACGAGCAGTACTTC
TRBV30	TRBJ1-1	NA	NA	CAWSTRMSLAFF	TGTGCCTGGAGTACAAGGATGTCGCTGGCTTTCTTT
TRBV19	TRBJ2-5	TRBD2	NA	CASSIMGLAEETQYF	TGTGCCAGTAGTATAATGGGACTAGCGGAAGAGACCCAGTACTTC
TRBV5-1	TRBJ2-1	TRBD2	NA	CASSLAPGLGSYNEQFF	TGCGCCAGCAGCTTGGCCCCGGGACTAGGTTCCTACAATGAGCAGTTCTTC
TRBV5-1	TRBJ2-1	NA	NA	CASSLGGSSYNEQFF	TGCGCCAGCAGCTTGGGGGGAAGCTCCTACAATGAGCAGTTCTTC